The T cell receptor beta chain under discussion was sequenced for a study of blood T cell repertoires in COVID-19. Study overall: COVID-19 samples collected from the United States, Italy and Spain covered acute and convalescent phases. T cells, B-cell-depleted T cells, or PBMCs supplied cDNA or gDNA.

Source study methods: For nucleated cells, counts were estimated from reference gene primer amplification. Here immunoSEQ multiplex PCR was the method, and the copy in TCRdb shows in-frame clones only, minus some. The V and J calls and clone size were taken over from that table, and D and trimming were inferred from the DNA. The table has roughly 300,000 clones, about 89% seen once. The germline CDR1 and CDR2 sequences are LNHDA and SQIVND (reference sequence). The V end was cut by 4 bases, the J end by 0 bases, with 7 bases between. The CDR3 sequence is 14 residues long. The V call is TRBV19, the J call TRBJ1-3; D is undetermined. Sequenced material: peripheral blood. This sequence was found in a woman aged 45 to 65 who had recovered from COVID-19. CDR3 coding DNA: TGTGCCAGTAGTAAACTGATCTCTGGAAACACCATATATTTT. Translating gives CASSKLISGNTIYF.